This passage covers 2 T cell receptor beta chains from one sample sequenced in a study of cytomegalovirus exposure and HLA in healthy donors. Libraries were prepared by immunoSEQ multiplex PCR; TCRdb keeps only in-frame clonotypes and omits some of them. The data show roughly 70,000 clones, approximately 95% seen once. The specimen was PBMCs. The receptors were sampled from a man between 18 and 29 years old in good health and CMV-seropositive.

The chain combines TRBV5-8 with TRBJ2-5, with a tentative D call TRBD1 (6 bases). This CDR3 has 14 amino acids. The germline V gene encodes CDR1 SGHTS and CDR2 YDEGEE. V shed 2 bases and J shed 0 bases, with 8 bases lying between them. The CDR3 bases are TGTGCCAGCAGCTTTGGACAGAACCAAGAGACCCAGTACTTC. It codes for CASSFGQNQETQYF.

The chain employs TRBV4-1 and TRBJ2-7, with D perhaps matching TRBD1 (6 bases). Germline assignment: CDR1 MGHRA and CDR2 YSYEKL. CDR3 length: 15 residues. The V and J ends lost 4 bases and 0 bases respectively, with 13 bases between them. CDR3 sequence reads: CASSRYRDDSYEQYF. CDR3 bases: TGCGCCAGCAGCCGGTACAGGGATGACTCCTACGAGCAGTACTTC.